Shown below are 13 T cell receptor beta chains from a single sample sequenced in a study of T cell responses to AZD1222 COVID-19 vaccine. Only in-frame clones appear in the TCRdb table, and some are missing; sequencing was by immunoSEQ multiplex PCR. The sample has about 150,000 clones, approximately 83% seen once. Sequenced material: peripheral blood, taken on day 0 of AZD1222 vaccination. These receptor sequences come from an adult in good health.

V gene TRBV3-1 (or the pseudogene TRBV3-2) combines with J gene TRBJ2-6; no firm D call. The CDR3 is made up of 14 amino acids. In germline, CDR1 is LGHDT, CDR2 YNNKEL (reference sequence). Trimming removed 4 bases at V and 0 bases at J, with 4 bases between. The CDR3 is CASSPSSGANVLTF. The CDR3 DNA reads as TGTGCCAGCAGCCCCAGCTCTGGGGCCAACGTCCTGACTTTC.

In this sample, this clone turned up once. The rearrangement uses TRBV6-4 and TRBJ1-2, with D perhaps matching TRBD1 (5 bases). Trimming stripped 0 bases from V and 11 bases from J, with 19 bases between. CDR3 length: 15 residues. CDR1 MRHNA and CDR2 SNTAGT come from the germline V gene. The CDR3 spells CASSDSGTNPEWYTF. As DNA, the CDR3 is TGTGCCAGCAGTGACTCGGGGACCAACCCAGAATGGTACACCTTC.

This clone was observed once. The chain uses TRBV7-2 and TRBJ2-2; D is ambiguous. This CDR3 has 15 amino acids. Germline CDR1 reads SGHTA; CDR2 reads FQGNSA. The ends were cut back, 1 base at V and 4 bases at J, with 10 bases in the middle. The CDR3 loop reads CASSLVLRVTGELFF. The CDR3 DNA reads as TGTGCCAGCAGCTTAGTACTTCGGGTCACCGGGGAGCTGTTTTTT.

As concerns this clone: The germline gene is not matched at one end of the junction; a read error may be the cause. CDR3 amino acids: CASSLDAGDEQYF. The CDR3 DNA sequence: TGTGCTAGCAGCTTAGATGCGGGGGACGAGCAGTACTTC. The V gene is TRBV7-7, the J gene TRBJ2-7; 7 positions match TRBD2. Germline V gene lookup returns CDR1 SSHAT and CDR2 FNYEAQ (reference sequence). The CDR3 has 13 residues. The whole variable domain, remainder taken from reference TRBV7-7 and TRBJ2-7, is GAGVSQSPRYKVTKRGQDVTLRCDPISSHATLYWYQQALGQGPEFLTYFNYEAQPDKSGLPSDRFSAERPEGSISTLTIQRTEQRDSAMYRCASSLDAGDEQYFGPGTRLTVT.

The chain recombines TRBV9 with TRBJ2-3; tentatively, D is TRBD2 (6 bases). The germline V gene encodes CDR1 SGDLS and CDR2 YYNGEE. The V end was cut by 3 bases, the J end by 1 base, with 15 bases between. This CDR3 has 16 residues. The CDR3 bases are TGTGCCAGCAGCGATAGACTAGTTCTAGGCACAGATACGCAGTATTTT. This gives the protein CASSDRLVLGTDTQYF.

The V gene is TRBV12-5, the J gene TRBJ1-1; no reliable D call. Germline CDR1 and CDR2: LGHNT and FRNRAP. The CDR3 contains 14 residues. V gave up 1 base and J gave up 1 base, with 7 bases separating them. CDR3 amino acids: CASGLGQRNTEAFF. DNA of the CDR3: TGTGCTAGTGGTTTGGGGCAACGGAACACTGAAGCTTTCTTT.

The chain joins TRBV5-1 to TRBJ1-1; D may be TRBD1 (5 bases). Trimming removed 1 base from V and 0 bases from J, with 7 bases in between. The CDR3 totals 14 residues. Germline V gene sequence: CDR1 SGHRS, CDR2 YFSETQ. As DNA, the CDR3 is TGCGCCAGCAGCTTGCGACAGATGAACACTGAAGCTTTCTTT. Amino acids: CASSLRQMNTEAFF.

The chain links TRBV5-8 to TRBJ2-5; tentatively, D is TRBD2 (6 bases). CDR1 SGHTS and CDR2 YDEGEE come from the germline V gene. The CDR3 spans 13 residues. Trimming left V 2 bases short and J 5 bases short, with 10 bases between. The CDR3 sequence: CASSFPGGETQYF. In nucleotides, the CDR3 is TGTGCCAGCAGCTTCCCTGGAGGGGAGACCCAGTACTTC.

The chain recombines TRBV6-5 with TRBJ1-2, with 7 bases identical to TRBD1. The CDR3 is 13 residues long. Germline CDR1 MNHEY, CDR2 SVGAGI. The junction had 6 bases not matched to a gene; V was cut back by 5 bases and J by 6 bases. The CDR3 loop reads CASSRDSLDGYTF. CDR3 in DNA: TGTGCCAGCAGTCGGGACAGTCTCGATGGCTACACCTTC.

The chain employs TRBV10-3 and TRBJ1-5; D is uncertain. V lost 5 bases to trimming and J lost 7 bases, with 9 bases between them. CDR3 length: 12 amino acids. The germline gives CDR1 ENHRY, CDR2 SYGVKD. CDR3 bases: TGTGCCATCAGTTCCCAGCCACAGCCCCAGCATTTT. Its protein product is CAISSQPQPQHF.

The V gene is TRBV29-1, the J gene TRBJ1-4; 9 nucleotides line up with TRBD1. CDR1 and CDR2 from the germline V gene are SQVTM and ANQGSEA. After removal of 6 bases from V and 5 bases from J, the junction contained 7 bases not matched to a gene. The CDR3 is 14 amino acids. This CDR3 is CSVSGTGRNEKLFF. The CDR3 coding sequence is TGCAGCGTCTCGGGGACAGGGAGGAATGAAAAACTGTTTTTT.

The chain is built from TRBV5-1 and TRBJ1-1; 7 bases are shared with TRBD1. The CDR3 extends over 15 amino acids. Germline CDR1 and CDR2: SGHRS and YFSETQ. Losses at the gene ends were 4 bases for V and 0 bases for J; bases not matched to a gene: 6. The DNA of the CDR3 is TGCGCCAGCAGCGAGGGGGCTGGGATGAACACTGAAGCTTTCTTT. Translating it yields CASSEGAGMNTEAFF.

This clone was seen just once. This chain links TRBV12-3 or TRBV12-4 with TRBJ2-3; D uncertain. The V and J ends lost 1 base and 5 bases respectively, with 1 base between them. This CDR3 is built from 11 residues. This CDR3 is CASSLVDTQYF. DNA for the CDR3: TGTGCCAGCAGTTTAGTAGATACGCAGTATTTT.